This TCR beta chain was recorded in a study of T-cell reconstitution after alpha-beta-depleted transplantation in children. Preparing the TCRbeta library involved the use of unique molecular identifiers. TCRdb fed the PCR reads into MiXCR, producing one record per CDR3 protein. The table shows 500,000 to 600,000 distinct CDR3 sequences, with approximately 29% occurring only once. The source is a human donor who donated a stem cell graft to a child with aplastic anemia. Sequenced material: PBMCs from the stem cell graft donor, taken from the stem cell graft.

The chain's CDR3 is CASREARIQYF. The CDR3 nucleotides read TGTGCCAGCAGGGAGGCCCGGATTCAGTACTTC. The rearrangement joins TRBV6-1 to TRBJ2-4, with D perhaps TRBD2 (5 bases). Germline V CDR1 and CDR2: MNHNS, SASEGT. V lost 6 bases and J 10 bases, leaving 10 bases between the germline ends. The CDR3 runs to 11 residues.